Below, 3 T cell receptor beta chains from the same sample are listed, as sequenced in a study of blood T cells in healthy people across ages. Then a second PCR, running roughly 6 to 12 cycles, was carried out with a sample-barcoded 5' primer and a J-beta primer mix. Each CDR3 protein gets one entry after TCRdb re-called the 5' RACE reads with MiXCR. Among around 1.7 million distinct CDR3 sequences listed, 28% were seen once. The sample taken for sequencing was blood. These receptors were taken from a young woman in good health.

The table lists this clonotype with a few counts. This chain joins TRBV3-1 and TRBJ1-1; D remains ambiguous. Germline loops: CDR1 LGHDT, CDR2 YNNKEL (reference sequence). The ends were cut back, 1 base at V and 1 base at J, with 10 bases in the middle. The CDR3 consists of 15 residues. CDR3 sequence: CASSQAQRRNTEAFF. CDR3 DNA: TGTGCCAGCAGCCAAGCCCAGAGACGGAACACTGAAGCTTTCTTT.

The rearrangement joins TRBV7-2 to TRBJ1-5; 9 nucleotides align to TRBD1. Trimming removed 5 bases from V and 0 bases from J; junction bases left unmatched: 5. There are 16 residues in the CDR3. Per germline, CDR1 SGHTA and CDR2 FQGNSA. The CDR3 protein is CASSHTGGGSNQPQHF. The CDR3 DNA reads TGTGCCAGCAGCCATACAGGGGGCGGTAGCAATCAGCCCCAGCATTTT.

This chain joins TRBV6-4 and TRBJ2-1; TRBD2 matches at 7 bases. V lost 2 bases, J lost 3 bases, and 7 bases stayed unmatched. From germline, CDR1 is MRHNA and CDR2 SNTAGT. The CDR3 has 16 amino acids. The CDR3 nucleotides are TGTGCCAGCAGTGACATAAGCGGGGCAGACTACAATGAGCAGTTCTTC. This encodes CASSDISGADYNEQFF.